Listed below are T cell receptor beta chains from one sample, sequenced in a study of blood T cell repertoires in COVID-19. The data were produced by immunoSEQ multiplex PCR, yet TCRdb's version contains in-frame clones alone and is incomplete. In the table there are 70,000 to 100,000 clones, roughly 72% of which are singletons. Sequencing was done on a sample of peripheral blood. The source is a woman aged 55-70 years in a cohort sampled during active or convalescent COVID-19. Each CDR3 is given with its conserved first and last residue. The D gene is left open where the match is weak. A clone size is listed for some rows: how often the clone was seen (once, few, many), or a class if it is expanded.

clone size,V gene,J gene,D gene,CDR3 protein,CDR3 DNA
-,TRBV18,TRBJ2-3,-,CASSPDRSGNTQYF,TGTGCCAGCTCACCAGACAGGAGTGGGAATACGCAGTATTTT
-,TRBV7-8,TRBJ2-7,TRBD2,CASSLAIGGASEQYF,TGTGCCAGCAGCTTAGCGATCGGGGGGGCCAGCGAGCAGTACTTC
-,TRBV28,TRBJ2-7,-,CASSYRETYEQYF,TGTGCCAGCAGTTACAGGGAGACCTACGAGCAGTACTTC
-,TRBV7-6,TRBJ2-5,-,CASSLYQVQETQYF,TGTGCCAGCAGCTTATACCAGGTCCAAGAGACCCAGTACTTC
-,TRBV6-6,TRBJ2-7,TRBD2,CASSRGGTSGVPGYEQYF,TGTGCCAGCAGTCGTGGCGGGACTAGCGGGGTTCCGGGGTACGAGCAGTACTTC
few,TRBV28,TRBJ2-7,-,CASSAMGRRWDFSPYEQYF,TGTGCCAGCAGTGCTATGGGCAGGCGATGGGACTTCTCCCCCTACGAGCAGTACTTC
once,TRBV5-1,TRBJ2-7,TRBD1,CASSLDRGYNEQYF,TGCGCCAGCAGCTTGGACAGGGGGTATAACGAGCAGTACTTC
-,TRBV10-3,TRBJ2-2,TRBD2,CAISGTSGTGELFF,TGTGCCATCAGTGGGACTAGCGGCACCGGGGAGCTGTTTTTT
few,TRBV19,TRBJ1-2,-,CASSLAGKGYGYTF,TGTGCCAGTAGTCTCGCAGGGAAGGGTTATGGCTACACCTTC
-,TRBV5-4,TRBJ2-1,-,CASSYSGSQKLSFMGKLF,TGTGCCAGCAGCTATTCCGGGAGTCAAAAGCTCTCGTTTATGGGAAAGCTCTTC
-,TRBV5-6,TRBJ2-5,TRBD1,CASSLLGQQGQGIETQYF,TGTGCCAGCAGCTTGTTGGGACAACAGGGGCAGGGGATAGAGACCCAGTACTTC
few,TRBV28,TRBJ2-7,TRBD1,CASSTKTGKVYEQYF,TGTGCCAGCAGTACAAAGACAGGGAAAGTCTACGAGCAGTACTTC
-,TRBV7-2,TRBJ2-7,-,CASSPYGQSSEQYF,TGTGCCAGCAGCCCTTATGGACAGTCAAGCGAGCAGTACTTC
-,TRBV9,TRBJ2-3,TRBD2,CASSIKRGPDTQYF,TGTGCCAGCAGCATTAAGCGGGGGCCAGATACGCAGTATTTT
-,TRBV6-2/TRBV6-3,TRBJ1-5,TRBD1,CASSWGTGNQPQHF,TGTGCCAGCAGTTGGGGGACAGGCAATCAGCCCCAGCATTTT
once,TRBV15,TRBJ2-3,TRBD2,CATRSGGTTDTQYF,TGTGCCACCAGGAGCGGGGGAACCACAGATACGCAGTATTTT
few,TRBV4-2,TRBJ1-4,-,CASSQVSGANEKLFF,TGTGCCAGCAGCCAAGTGAGTGGAGCTAATGAAAAACTGTTTTTT